These T cell receptor beta chains were read from a single sample in a study of T cells in Graves' hyperthyroidism and ophthalmopathy. TCRdb re-called the multiplex PCR reads with MiXCR, one entry per CDR3 protein. The sample yields hundreds of thousands of distinct CDR3 sequences, roughly 46% seen once. Sequenced sample: peripheral blood or thyroid tissue (not recorded which). The receptors originated from a woman aged 18 to 35 with Graves' hyperthyroidism. CDR3s include the opening cysteine and the closing phenylalanine or tryptophan. A D gene is named only where the DNA matches it firmly. Some rows have no size entry. The others give once, few or many, or a class for an expanded clone.

TRBJ1-6 TRBV25-1 . many TGTGCCAGCAGCCAAAGTAAGGGATCACCCCTCCACTTT CASSQSKGSPLHF
TRBJ2-5 TRBV7-9 . . TGTGCCAGCAGCTTAGAGTCCCCCCGAGAGACCCAGTACTTC CASSLESPRETQYF
TRBJ2-2 TRBV20-1 . few TGCAGTGCTTGGGACATAACGAACACCGGGGAGCTGTTTTTT CSAWDITNTGELFF
TRBJ1-4 TRBV29-1 . many TGCAGCGCGGGACTTCTAAGGGAAAAACTGTTTTTT CSAGLLREKLFF
TRBJ2-7 TRBV7-9 . . TGTGCCAGCAGCTTAGATGGCGGAGGGTCCTACGAGCAGTACTTC CASSLDGGGSYEQYF
TRBJ1-5 TRBV12-3/TRBV12-4 TRBD1 few TGTGCCAGCACCCTCGGACAGGGGTACAATCAGCCCCAGCATTTT CASTLGQGYNQPQHF
TRBJ1-5 TRBV5-1 TRBD1 . TGCGCCAGCAGCTTAGGACAGGGCGTGGGTCAGCCCCAGCATTTT CASSLGQGVGQPQHF
TRBJ1-2 TRBV12-3/TRBV12-4 . . TGTGCCAGCAGTTGGAAGCCTCACTATGGCTACACCTTC CASSWKPHYGYTF
TRBJ1-2 TRBV2 . . TGTGCCAGCAGTGGGAGGAGCAACTATGGCTACACCTTC CASSGRSNYGYTF
TRBJ1-2 TRBV7-9 . many TGTGCCAGCAGCTTAGATAGCCACGATGGCTACACCTTC CASSLDSHDGYTF
TRBJ2-7 TRBV10-3 . . TGTGCCAGCAGTGAAGAACTAAGGAGCTCCTACGAGCAGTACTTC CASSEELRSSYEQYF
TRBJ1-1 TRBV20-1 TRBD1 . TGCAGTGCGAAAGACAGGGGGCCGAACACTGAAGCTTTCTTT CSAKDRGPNTEAFF
TRBJ2-5 TRBV5-1 TRBD1 few TGCGCCAGCAGCTCCCTGACAGGGGAAGAGACCCAGTACTTC CASSSLTGEETQYF
TRBJ2-7 TRBV9 TRBD2 few TGTGCCAGCAGCCCAAGTCTTAGCGGGAGCCCCACCGGGCAGTACTTC CASSPSLSGSPTGQYF
TRBJ2-5 TRBV20-1 . . TGCAGTGCTAGGGAAGAGAGCGGGGAGACCCAGTACTTC CSAREESGETQYF
TRBJ1-5 TRBV29-1 . many TGCAGCGTTCAGGGGAATAGCAATCAGCCCCAGCATTTT CSVQGNSNQPQHF
TRBJ1-1 TRBV29-1 . . TGTGCCTGGAGTGTAGGCATCCAGAACACTGAAGCTTTCTTT CAWSVGIQNTEAFF
TRBJ2-3 TRBV7-8 . . TGTGCCAGCAGCTTAATTCGCGGGATCTCAGATACGCAGTATTTT CASSLIRGISDTQYF
TRBJ1-1 TRBV30 TRBD1 few TGTGCCTGGATGACAGGGGAGAACACTGAAGCTTTCTTT CAWMTGENTEAFF
TRBJ1-5 TRBV11-2 TRBD1 . TGTGCCAGCAGCGGGCGGACAGGCGCCAATCAGCCCCAGCATTTT CASSGRTGANQPQHF
TRBJ1-6 TRBV7-9 TRBD1 few TGTGCCAGCAGCGTCCCGACAGGGGGGTCTAATTCACCCCTCCACTTT CASSVPTGGSNSPLHF
TRBJ1-2 TRBV15 TRBD1 . TGTGCCACCAGCAGCGTTGGACAGGGGATTACCTATGGCTACACCTTC CATSSVGQGITYGYTF
TRBJ2-2 TRBV7-2 . . TGTGCCAGCAGCTTAGCAAGAATCGACAGGCCTGGCTCCGGGGAGCTGTTTTTT CASSLARIDRPGSGELFF
TRBJ1-6 TRBV2 . . TGTGCCACCTCCCCAAGGGGCAATTTAGCCTATAATTCACCCCTCCACTTT CATSPRGNLAYNSPLHF
TRBJ2-2 TRBV29-1 . . TGCAGCGTTGCGGGGGGACAGGGGGAGCTGTTTTTT CSVAGGQGELFF
TRBJ2-7 TRBV10-3 TRBD2 few TGTGCCAGCAGACAAACTAGCGGGAGTTCCTACGAGCAGTACTTC CASRQTSGSSYEQYF
TRBJ1-2 TRBV2 TRBD1 . TGTGCCAGCAGTAAGACAGGGGGACGCGGCTACACCTTC CASSKTGGRGYTF
TRBJ1-2 TRBV10-2 TRBD1 . TGCGCCAGCAGTGACGACGGGACAGGGGACTATGGCTACACCTTC CASSDDGTGDYGYTF
TRBJ1-1 TRBV24-1 TRBD1 . TGTGCCAGCAGACAGACAGGACAGGGGATACTCCCTGAAGCTTTCTTT CASRQTGQGILPEAFF
TRBJ2-7 TRBV29-1 . . TGCAGCTTAGGCAGGGCGAGCTCCTACGAGCAGTACTTC CSLGRASSYEQYF
TRBJ2-1 TRBV20-1 TRBD1 . TGCAGTGCTAGTTTACAGGGGGCAGGAGGGGATGAGCAGTTCTTC CSASLQGAGGDEQFF
TRBJ1-4 TRBV2 . few TGTGCCAGCAGCCCGGGACGGTCTGAAAAACTGTTTTTT CASSPGRSEKLFF
TRBJ2-7 TRBV15 . . TGTGCCACCAGCGGAGCTACCTCGGAGGGCGCCTACGAGCAGTACTTC CATSGATSEGAYEQYF
TRBJ2-7 TRBV27 . few TGTGCCAGCAGCCCGGACGGTGTCTACGAGCAGTACTTC CASSPDGVYEQYF
TRBJ2-7 TRBV27 . . TGTGCCAGCAGTCCCCGGGGACTGAGCTCCTACGAGCAGTACTTC CASSPRGLSSYEQYF
TRBJ2-7 TRBV20-1 . . TGCAGTGCTAGAGATACAGGCTCCTCCGAGCAGTACTTC CSARDTGSSEQYF
TRBJ1-4 TRBV19 . many TGTGCCAGTAGTATAGCGGGACGGGCTGAAAAACTGTTTTTT CASSIAGRAEKLFF
TRBJ1-1 TRBV10-1 . many TGCGCCAGCAGCGGGTCCAATTTGAACACTGAAGCTTTCTTT CASSGSNLNTEAFF
TRBJ1-1 TRBV9 TRBD1 few TGTGCCAGCAGCTTCAGACAGGGAGGTTCGGGTGAAGCTTTCTTT CASSFRQGGSGEAFF
TRBJ1-1 TRBV7-3 . . TGTGCCAGCAGCCTTAATACAGGAAACACTGAAGCTTTCTTT CASSLNTGNTEAFF
TRBJ2-7 TRBV20-1 TRBD2 . TGCAGTGCTAGAGATATTAGCGGGAGCACCTACGAGCAGTACTTC CSARDISGSTYEQYF
TRBJ2-6 TRBV13 . few TGTGCCAGCAGTTCGGACGGGGGCTCTGGGGCCAACGTCCTGACTTTC CASSSDGGSGANVLTF
TRBJ2-2 TRBV2 . . TGTGCCAGCAGGTCCCTTTCCGGGACGAACGCCGGGGAGCTGTTTTTT CASRSLSGTNAGELFF
TRBJ2-7 TRBV29-1 . many TGCAGCGTTGGGGACCGGGGCGCCTACGAGCAGTACTTC CSVGDRGAYEQYF
TRBJ2-3 TRBV7-6 TRBD2 . TGTGCCAGCAGCCCCAACTGGGGGGGGACGCAGTATTTT CASSPNWGGTQYF
TRBJ1-1 TRBV29-1 . many TGCAGCGGCGGGGTGAATGAAGCTTTCTTT CSGGVNEAFF
TRBJ1-2 TRBV10-3 . . TGTGCCAGCAGTTTATACGGGGCCGCTAACTATGGCTACACCTTC CASSLYGAANYGYTF
TRBJ2-5 TRBV2 TRBD2 . TGTGCCAGCAGGGGCGGGAGCGAGACCCAGTACTTC CASRGGSETQYF
TRBJ2-7 TRBV29-1 . few TGCAGCGTTGGGGCCTACGAGCAGTACTTC CSVGAYEQYF
TRBJ1-2 TRBV25-1 TRBD1 . TGTGCCAGCAGTACCTCAGGGGGCGGCTACACCTTC CASSTSGGGYTF
TRBJ2-5 TRBV7-9 TRBD2 . TGTGCCAGCAGCTTCGGGACTAGCGGATACCAAGAGACCCAGTACTTC CASSFGTSGYQETQYF
TRBJ1-1 TRBV5-4 . many TGTGCCAGCAGCAAAGTGGCACTCAACACTGAAGCTTTCTTT CASSKVALNTEAFF
TRBJ2-7 TRBV29-1 TRBD2 . TGCAGCGTCGGACTAGCGGGAGGGTCACGGGAGCAGTACTTC CSVGLAGGSREQYF
TRBJ1-2 TRBV10-3 TRBD1 many TGTGCCATCAGTTTATCAGGGGGCGATGATGGCTACACCTTC CAISLSGGDDGYTF
TRBJ2-5 TRBV7-2 TRBD1 few TGTGCCAGCAGCCTTACAGGGGGACTAGAGACCCAGTACTTC CASSLTGGLETQYF
TRBJ2-7 TRBV7-9 TRBD1 many TGTGCCAGCAGCTTAGATTTTGTCTCGGGACAGGGTCACTACGAGCAGTACTTC CASSLDFVSGQGHYEQYF
TRBJ2-3 TRBV29-1 . . TGCAGCGTTGATTTAGATACGCAGTATTTT CSVDLDTQYF
TRBJ2-7 TRBV7-2 . . TGTGCCAGCACCACACCCGGACTTCTCTACGAGCAGTACTTC CASTTPGLLYEQYF
TRBJ1-5 TRBV9 TRBD1 . TGTGCCAGCAGCGTTGTCCCAGGGGGCGCCGGCAATCAGCCCCAGCATTTT CASSVVPGGAGNQPQHF
TRBJ2-5 TRBV10-3 TRBD2 . TGTGCCACCCATCCGGGACTAGCGGGAGCAGGGGAGACCCAGTACTTC CATHPGLAGAGETQYF